This note documents a single T cell receptor (beta chain) sequence. Its antigen is not identified. These data belong to a study of early T cells in non-severe SARS-CoV-2 infection. Study as a whole: Sequencing was performed on bulk RNA from unsorted whole blood, leaving chains unpaired.

Study results and limitations: Missing private and CD4 specificities, VDJdb matching favored anti-spike CD8 responses.

CDR3 length equals 15 residues. V lost 11 bases to trimming and J lost 0 bases; unmatched junction nucleotides: 4. Germline-derived CDR1 and CDR2 are KGHDR and SFDVKD. Researchers tagged individual cDNA molecules with unique molecular identifiers. Each CDR3 protein gets one entry after TCRdb re-called the 5' RACE reads with MiXCR. Of about 31,000 distinct CDR3 sequences in the sample, approximately 6% were seen once. The sequencing input was whole blood. The sequence was obtained from an adult who was a healthcare worker with PCR-confirmed SARS-CoV-2 infection or an uninfected control (not recorded which). V usage is TRBV24-1 and J usage is TRBJ2-1, with 12 nucleotides matching TRBD2. Written as DNA, the CDR3 is TGTGCCATCGGGACTAGCGGGCACTCCTACAATGAGCAGTTCTTC. The encoded protein is CAIGTSGHSYNEQFF.